The 32 T cell receptor beta chains presented below share a single source sample, sequenced in a study of CD8+ T cells in alopecia areata. It was cDNA, reverse transcribed from extracted RNA, that served as the sequencing template. Generated by immunoSEQ multiplex PCR, the TCRdb table keeps only in-frame clones and is missing some. The sample consists of 150,000 to 200,000 clones, around 64% of them appearing once. Treatment: oral pan-JAK inhibitor, 5-10 mg twice daily. Sample: CD4+ T cells sorted from blood, taken around week 50, from a patient treated with tofacitinib. Receptors originate from a human donor with alopecia areata.

CDR3 loop: CAWRKDGNTEAFF. CDR3 coding DNA: TGTGCCTGGAGGAAGGACGGGAACACTGAAGCTTTCTTT. The chain employs TRBV30 and TRBJ1-1, with unresolved D. Germline-derived CDR1 and CDR2 are GTSNPN and SVGIG (reference sequence). The CDR3 is 13 residues long. V was cut by 3 bases and J by 1 base, with 9 bases left in between.

This clone appeared once. The genes are TRBV29-1 and TRBJ2-7, with 7 bases matching TRBD1. Germline CDR1 SQVTM, CDR2 ANQGSEA. There are 14 residues in the CDR3. Trimming removed 2 bases from V and 2 bases from J; junction bases left unmatched: 6. The CDR3 DNA reads as TGCAGCGTTGAAAGGACAGGACGTGCCTACGAGCAGTACTTC. Encoded protein: CSVERTGRAYEQYF.

The genes are TRBV4-1 and TRBJ2-4; unclear D gene. CDR1 and CDR2 (germline): MGHRA, YSYEKL. The CDR3 sequence is 14 residues long. V gave up 0 bases and J gave up 4 bases, with 7 bases separating them. CDR3 protein: CASSQDLGKNIQYF. Written as DNA, the CDR3 is TGCGCCAGCAGCCAAGATCTGGGAAAAAACATTCAGTACTTC.

The chain joins TRBV6-1 to TRBJ1-6; possibly TRBD1 for D (6 bases). Trimming took 10 bases from V and 17 from J, leaving 18 bases between them. From germline, CDR1 is MNHNS and CDR2 SASEGT. CDR3 length: 11 residues. The DNA of the CDR3 is TGTGCCACCACGGCAGGGGCCAGTTTCCACTTT. It codes for CATTAGASFHF.

The chain carries TRBV25-1 and TRBJ1-4; D is perhaps TRBD1 (6 bases). In germline, CDR1 is MGHDK, CDR2 SYGVNS. The CDR3 covers 15 residues. Trimming removed 4 bases at V and 8 bases at J, with 17 bases between. CDR3 residues: CASSAPSGGTEKLFF. Here the CDR3 DNA reads TGTGCCAGCAGTGCCCCCTCTGGGGGGACAGAAAAACTGTTTTTT.

This CDR3 is CASSQDRLEQFF. CDR3 DNA sequence: TGTGCCAGCAGCCAAGATCGGCTTGAGCAGTTCTTC. This chain links TRBV14 with TRBJ2-1, with unresolved D. This CDR3 is built from 12 residues. V lost 0 bases, J lost 9 bases, and 6 bases lay in between. Germline assignment: CDR1 SGHDN and CDR2 FVKESK.

J is TRBJ2-3 and V is TRBV25-1; tentatively, D is TRBD1 (6 bases). V shed 3 bases and J shed 2 bases, with 15 bases lying between them. Germline assignment: CDR1 MGHDK and CDR2 SYGVNS. The CDR3 is made up of 16 amino acids. CDR3 residues: CASSDFRGGSTDTQYF. DNA of the CDR3: TGTGCCAGCAGTGACTTCAGGGGCGGCTCCACAGATACGCAGTATTTT.

The chain uses TRBV25-1 and TRBJ1-6; the match to TRBD1 covers 9 bases. Trimming removed 10 bases from V and 10 bases from J; junction bases left unmatched: 11. The CDR3 runs to 14 residues. Germline V gene lookup returns CDR1 MGHDK and CDR2 SYGVNS. The CDR3, as DNA: TGTGCCACCCAGACAGGGGGGTTTCGGTCACCCCTCCACTTT. This translates into CATQTGGFRSPLHF.

V gene TRBV7-8 combines with J gene TRBJ2-1; perhaps TRBD2 as D (6 bases). Germline V CDR1 and CDR2: SGHVS, FQNEAQ. Trimming removed 5 bases from V and 7 bases from J, with 24 bases in between. This CDR3 is built from 17 residues. CDR3 residues: CASSTHTSFGRINEQFF. As DNA, the CDR3 is TGTGCCAGCAGCACCCACACTAGCTTCGGACGGATTAATGAGCAGTTCTTC.

This chain joins TRBV29-1 and TRBJ1-2; the match to TRBD1 covers 7 bases. This CDR3 is built from 12 residues. V dropped 6 bases and J dropped 8; count of bases not matched to a gene: 9. CDR1 and CDR2 (germline): SQVTM, ANQGSEA. The CDR3 loop is CSVPTGVGGYTF. The CDR3 DNA is TGCAGCGTCCCCACAGGGGTAGGGGGCTACACCTTC.

In its sample, this clone was seen once. The chain is built from TRBV30 and TRBJ1-1; D not resolved. In germline, CDR1 is GTSNPN, CDR2 SVGIG (reference sequence). V lost 3 bases and J 11 bases, leaving 10 bases between the germline ends. This CDR3 is 10 amino acids long. The CDR3: CAWRRVWAFF. The CDR3, as DNA: TGTGCCTGGAGACGGGTGTGGGCTTTCTTT.

This clone came up a few times. This chain links TRBV6-6 with TRBJ1-4, with TRBD1 matching over 10 bases. Germline V gene data show CDR1 as MNHNY and CDR2 as SVGAGI (reference sequence). CDR3 length: 15 amino acids. With 6 bases clipped from V and 5 bases from J, the junction kept 6 bases outside the gene matches. CDR3: CASRPPGQGNEKLFF. In nucleotides, the CDR3 is TGTGCCAGCAGGCCCCCGGGACAGGGGAATGAAAAACTGTTTTTT.

This clone has more than one count but fewer than ten. The chain uses TRBV29-1 and TRBJ1-5; 9 bases line up with TRBD1. The ends lost 6 bases at V and 1 base at J; junction bases unmatched: 13. Germline loops: CDR1 SQVTM, CDR2 ANQGSEA. The CDR3 has 17 amino acids. The CDR3: CSVAAGTGSGSNQPQHF. In nucleotides, the CDR3 is TGCAGCGTCGCGGCTGGGACAGGGTCCGGGAGCAATCAGCCCCAGCATTTT.

This chain links TRBV15 with TRBJ2-1, with D perhaps matching TRBD1 or TRBD2 (5 bases each). The CDR3 extends over 15 amino acids. The V gene's germline CDR1 is LNHNV and CDR2 YYDKDF (reference sequence). With 5 bases removed from V and 2 bases from J, the gap between germline ends came to 13 bases. In DNA, the CDR3 is TGTGCCACCAGCGGGGGTCGGTGGCCCTACAATGAGCAGTTCTTC. Its translation is CATSGGRWPYNEQFF.

This chain joins TRBV27 and TRBJ2-6; D is undetermined. Germline V gene lookup returns CDR1 MNHEY and CDR2 SMNVEV (reference sequence). Trimming left V 4 bases short and J 2 bases short, with 9 bases between. There are 15 residues in the CDR3. CDR3 loop: CASSSFSPGANVLTF. The CDR3 nucleotides read TGTGCCAGCAGTTCCTTCTCGCCTGGGGCCAACGTCCTGACTTTC.

The CDR3 sequence: CASSLVGANYGYTF. CDR3 in DNA: TGCGCCAGCAGCTTGGTTGGGGCTAACTATGGCTACACCTTC. The V gene is TRBV5-1, the J gene TRBJ1-2; D is unresolved. Per the germline V gene, CDR1 is SGHRS and CDR2 is YFSETQ. The CDR3 is 14 amino acids. V lost 0 bases and J lost 0, with 6 bases in between.

The table lists this clone with a few counts. This CDR3 is also generated by other DNA sequences in the sample. V gene TRBV30 combines with J gene TRBJ1-2; D perhaps matches TRBD1 (5 bases). V was shortened by 2 bases and J by 7 bases, with 8 bases between the two germline ends. Germline CDR1 GTSNPN, CDR2 SVGIG (reference sequence). This CDR3 region has 11 residues. For the CDR3, the DNA is TGTGCCTGGAGTACCGGGGGTGGCTACACCTTC. Translating it yields CAWSTGGGYTF.

This clone was observed a handful of times. The rearrangement uses TRBV7-9 and TRBJ2-1; 10 bases match TRBD2. The germline V gene has CDR1 SEHNR and CDR2 FQNEAQ (reference sequence). After removal of 2 bases from V and 8 bases from J, the junction contained 6 bases not matched to a gene. This CDR3 is built from 15 residues. The CDR3 region is CASSLSGGAYDEQFF. CDR3 sequence (DNA): TGTGCCAGCAGCTTAAGCGGGGGGGCTTATGATGAGCAGTTCTTC.

Only a few counts were recorded for this clone. The chain is built from TRBV7-9 and TRBJ1-1; no clear D. The CDR3 runs 12 residues. Germline V gives CDR1 SEHNR, CDR2 FQNEAQ (reference sequence). Trimming removed 1 base at V and 6 bases at J, with 6 bases between. In nucleotides, the CDR3 is TGTGCCAGCAGCTTAGGGCGGGCTGAAGCTTTCTTT. It yields the protein CASSLGRAEAFF.

This clone was found a few times. The rearrangement links TRBV30 to TRBJ2-5; D not certain. V was cut by 0 bases and J by 3 bases, with 8 bases left in between. The CDR3 consists of 13 residues. Germline V gene sequence: CDR1 GTSNPN, CDR2 SVGIG (reference sequence). The CDR3 loop reads CAWSVRRKETQYF. The DNA of the CDR3 is TGTGCCTGGAGTGTCCGTCGCAAAGAGACCCAGTACTTC.

This sequence joins TRBV7-2 and TRBJ2-3; no clear D gene. Germline V lookup: CDR1 SGHTA, CDR2 FQGNSA. Trimming took 5 bases from V and 2 from J, leaving 14 bases between them. This CDR3 region has 15 residues. The CDR3, as DNA: TGTGCCAGCAGCCCCGGATCTAGTATCACAGATACGCAGTATTTT. This codes for CASSPGSSITDTQYF.

The chain couples TRBV5-1 to TRBJ2-6; a weak D match, TRBD2 (7 bases). The CDR3 is 16 residues long. V was pared by 2 bases and J by 0 bases, with 9 bases between. The V gene's germline CDR1 is SGHRS and CDR2 YFSETQ. This CDR3 is CASSFGGRSGANVLTF. The CDR3 nucleotides are TGCGCCAGCAGCTTCGGGGGGCGCTCTGGGGCCAACGTCCTGACTTTC. Supplemented by reference TRBV5-1 and TRBJ2-6, the full variable domain reads KAGVTQTPRYLIKTRGQQVTLSCSPISGHRSVSWYQQTPGQGLQFLFEYFSETQRNKGNFPGRFSGRQFSNSRSEMNVSTLELGDSALYLCASSFGGRSGANVLTFGAGSRLTVL.

The chain recombines TRBV4-3 with TRBJ2-3; 7 bases line up with TRBD1. The CDR3 is 16 residues long. Germline V gene lookup returns CDR1 LGHNA and CDR2 YSLEER. V shed 1 base and J 1 base; nucleotides not matched to a gene: 5. DNA of the CDR3: TGCGCCAGCAGCCAAGCCTCCGGGACAGGCACAGATACGCAGTATTTT. It codes for CASSQASGTGTDTQYF.

This sequence joins TRBV5-1 and TRBJ1-1; no firm D call. Germline CDR1 and CDR2: SGHRS and YFSETQ. This CDR3 has 14 residues. V shed 2 bases and J shed 5 bases, with 13 bases lying between them. CDR3 bases: TGCGCCAGCAGCTTACAGTCCTTGAGGACTGAAGCTTTCTTT. Translated: CASSLQSLRTEAFF. Looking up the rest from reference TRBV5-1 and TRBJ1-1 gives the full variable domain: KAGVTQTPRYLIKTRGQQVTLSCSPISGHRSVSWYQQTPGQGLQFLFEYFSETQRNKGNFPGRFSGRQFSNSRSEMNVSTLELGDSALYLCASSLQSLRTEAFFGQGTRLTVV.

This clone was counted between two and nine times. The genes are TRBV10-3 and TRBJ2-3; no clear D. The CDR3 consists of 14 residues. Between the trimmed V and J ends, which lost 0 bases and 0 bases, there was a span of 4 bases. CDR1 ENHRY and CDR2 SYGVKD come from the germline V gene. For the CDR3, the DNA is TGTGCCATCAGTGAGTCTGACAGCACAGATACGCAGTATTTT. This translates into CAISESDSTDTQYF.

The chain uses TRBV11-2 and TRBJ1-2; TRBD1 might be the D (6 bases). CDR3 length equals 15 residues. The V end was cut by 5 bases, the J end by 6 bases, with 19 bases between. CDR1 and CDR2 from the germline V gene are SGHAT and FQNNGV. The CDR3 DNA sequence: TGTGCCAGCAGCCGTTCCTCGGGGGCATGGAATGGCTACACCTTC. This translates into CASSRSSGAWNGYTF.

The chain joins TRBV7-2 to TRBJ2-7; D remains ambiguous. V lost 4 bases, J lost 3 bases, and 7 bases lay in between. The CDR3 is 12 amino acids. Germline V gene data show CDR1 as SGHTA and CDR2 as FQGNSA. This CDR3 is CASSSLDYEQYF. The CDR3 DNA follows: TGTGCCAGCAGCTCCCTAGACTACGAGCAGTACTTC.

This clone has more than one count but fewer than ten. The gene calls are TRBV13 and TRBJ1-3; 11 bases match TRBD1. The J segment lost 0 bases and the V segment lost 5 bases, leaving 9 bases of the junction unmatched. Germline lookup yields CDR1 PRHDT and CDR2 FYEKMQ (reference sequence). The CDR3 contains 18 residues. The CDR3 region is CASSARDRGSYSGNTIYF. The CDR3 DNA reads TGTGCCAGCAGCGCCCGGGACAGGGGGTCCTACTCTGGAAACACCATATATTTT.

This clone was counted only a few times. The V call is TRBV6-5, the J call TRBJ1-4; D call uncertain. Germline V CDR1 and CDR2: MNHEY, SVGAGI. The CDR3 covers 13 residues. The V and J ends lost 6 bases and 8 bases respectively, with 13 bases between them. CDR3 loop: CASSTLGREKLFF. The DNA for the CDR3 is TGTGCCAGCAGCACTCTCGGAAGGGAAAAACTGTTTTTT.

The chain links TRBV7-2 to TRBJ2-3; 11 nucleotides align to TRBD2. V dropped 4 bases and J dropped 4; count of bases not matched to a gene: 10. Germline V gives CDR1 SGHTA, CDR2 FQGNSA. The CDR3 has 17 amino acids. CDR3 in amino acids: CASSWGNSGGAADTQYF. The CDR3 DNA is TGTGCCAGCAGCTGGGGAAATAGCGGGGGGGCCGCAGATACGCAGTATTTT.

The genes are TRBV5-6 and TRBJ1-5, with D hard to call. The CDR3 runs to 13 residues. Trimming left V 1 base short and J 4 bases short, with 6 bases between. CDR1 and CDR2 from the germline V gene are SGHDT and YYEEEE. CDR3 sequence: CASSLSQNQPQHF. DNA for the CDR3: TGTGCCAGCAGCTTGAGCCAAAATCAGCCCCAGCATTTT. Filled out from reference TRBV5-6 and TRBJ1-5, the complete variable domain reads DAGVTQSPTHLIKTRGQQVTLRCSPKSGHDTVSWYQQALGQGPQFIFQYYEEEERQRGNFPDRFSGHQFPNYSSELNVNALLLGDSALYLCASSLSQNQPQHFGDGTRLSIL.

The genes are TRBV5-6 and TRBJ2-7; 15 nucleotides line up with TRBD2. Trimming took 7 bases from V and 1 from J; bases not matched to a gene: 0. CDR3 size: 14 residues. Germline CDR1 and CDR2: SGHDT and YYEEEE. The CDR3 here is CASGTSGGSYEQYF. Written as DNA, the CDR3 is TGTGCCAGCGGGACTAGCGGGGGGTCCTACGAGCAGTACTTC.